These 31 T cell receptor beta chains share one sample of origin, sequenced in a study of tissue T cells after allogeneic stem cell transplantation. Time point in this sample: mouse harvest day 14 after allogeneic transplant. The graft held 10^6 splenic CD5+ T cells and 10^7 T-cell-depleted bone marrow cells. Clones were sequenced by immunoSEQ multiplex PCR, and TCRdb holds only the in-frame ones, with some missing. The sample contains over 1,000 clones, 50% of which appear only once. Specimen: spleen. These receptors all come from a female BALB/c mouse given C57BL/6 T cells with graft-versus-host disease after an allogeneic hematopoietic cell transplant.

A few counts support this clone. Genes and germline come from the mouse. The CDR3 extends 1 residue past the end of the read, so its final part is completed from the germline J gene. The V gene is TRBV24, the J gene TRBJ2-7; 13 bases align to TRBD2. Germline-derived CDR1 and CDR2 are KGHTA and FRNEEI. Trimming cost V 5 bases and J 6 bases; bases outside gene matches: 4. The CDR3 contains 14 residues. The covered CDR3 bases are TGTGCCAGCAGTACTGGACTGGGGGGGCGTGAACAGTAC. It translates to CASSTGLGGREQY. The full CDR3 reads CASSTGLGGREQYF.

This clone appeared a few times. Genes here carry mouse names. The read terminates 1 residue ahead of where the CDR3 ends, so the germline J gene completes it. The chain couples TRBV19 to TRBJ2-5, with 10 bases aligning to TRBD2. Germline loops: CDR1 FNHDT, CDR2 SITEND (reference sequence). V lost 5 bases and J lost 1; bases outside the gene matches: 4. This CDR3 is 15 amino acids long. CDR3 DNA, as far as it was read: TGTGCCAGCAGGCAGACTGGGGGGCACCAAGACACCCAGTAC. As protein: CASRQTGGHQDTQY. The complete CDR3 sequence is CASRQTGGHQDTQYF.

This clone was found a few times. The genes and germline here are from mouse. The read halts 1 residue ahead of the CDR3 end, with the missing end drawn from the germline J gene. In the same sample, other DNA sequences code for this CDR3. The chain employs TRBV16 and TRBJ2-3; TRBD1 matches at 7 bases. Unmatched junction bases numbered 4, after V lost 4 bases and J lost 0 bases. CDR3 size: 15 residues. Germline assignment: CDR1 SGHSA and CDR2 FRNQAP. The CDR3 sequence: CASSSGQASAETLYF. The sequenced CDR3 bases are TGTGCAAGCAGCTCAGGACAGGCTAGTGCAGAAACGCTGTAT.

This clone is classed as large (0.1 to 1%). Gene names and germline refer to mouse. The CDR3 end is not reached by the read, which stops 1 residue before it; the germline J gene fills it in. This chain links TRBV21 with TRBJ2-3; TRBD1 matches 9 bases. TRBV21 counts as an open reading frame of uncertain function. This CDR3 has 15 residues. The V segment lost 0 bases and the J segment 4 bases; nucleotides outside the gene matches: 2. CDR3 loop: CASSQSGQGSETLYF. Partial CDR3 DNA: TGTGCTAGCAGTCAATCTGGACAGGGGTCAGAAACGCTGTAT.

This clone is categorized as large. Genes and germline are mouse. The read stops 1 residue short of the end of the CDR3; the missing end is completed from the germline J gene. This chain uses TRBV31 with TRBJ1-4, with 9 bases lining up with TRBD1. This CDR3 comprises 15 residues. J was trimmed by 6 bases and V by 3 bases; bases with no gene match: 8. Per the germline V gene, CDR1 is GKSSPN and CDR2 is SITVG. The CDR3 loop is CAWRPYRGPDERLFF. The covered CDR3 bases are TGTGCCTGGAGGCCCTACAGGGGGCCCGACGAAAGATTATTT.

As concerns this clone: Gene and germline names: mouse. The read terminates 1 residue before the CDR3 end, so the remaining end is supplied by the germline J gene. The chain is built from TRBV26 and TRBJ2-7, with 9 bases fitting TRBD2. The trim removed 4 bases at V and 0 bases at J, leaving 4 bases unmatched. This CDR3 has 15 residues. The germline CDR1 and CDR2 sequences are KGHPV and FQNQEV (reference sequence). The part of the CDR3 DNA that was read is TGTGCCAGCAGTCGACTGGGGGCTAGCTCCTATGAACAGTAC. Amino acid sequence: CASSRLGASSYEQY. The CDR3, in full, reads CASSRLGASSYEQYF.

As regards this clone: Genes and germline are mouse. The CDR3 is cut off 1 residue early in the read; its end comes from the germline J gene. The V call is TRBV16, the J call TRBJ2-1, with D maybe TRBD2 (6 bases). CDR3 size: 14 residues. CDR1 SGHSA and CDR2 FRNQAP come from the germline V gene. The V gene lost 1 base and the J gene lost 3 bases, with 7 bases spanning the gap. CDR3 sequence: CASSLGTVYAEQFF. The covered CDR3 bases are TGTGCAAGCAGCTTAGGGACTGTCTATGCTGAGCAGTTC.

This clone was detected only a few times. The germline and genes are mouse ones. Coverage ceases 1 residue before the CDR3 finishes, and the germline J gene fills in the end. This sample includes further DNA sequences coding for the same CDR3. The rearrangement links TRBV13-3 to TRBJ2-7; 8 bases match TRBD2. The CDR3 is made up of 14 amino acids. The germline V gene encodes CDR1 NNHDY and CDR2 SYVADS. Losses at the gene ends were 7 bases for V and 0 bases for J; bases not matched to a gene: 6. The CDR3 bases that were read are TGTGCCAGCGGTGGGGGGGGCACCTCCTATGAACAGTAC. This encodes CASGGGGTSYEQY. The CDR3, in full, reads CASGGGGTSYEQYF.

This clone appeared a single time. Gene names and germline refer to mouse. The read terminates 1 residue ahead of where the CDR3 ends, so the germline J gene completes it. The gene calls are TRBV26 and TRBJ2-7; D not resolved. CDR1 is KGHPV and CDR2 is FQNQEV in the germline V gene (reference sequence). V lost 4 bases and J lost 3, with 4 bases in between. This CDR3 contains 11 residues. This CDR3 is CASSPNYEQYF. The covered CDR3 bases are TGTGCCAGCAGTCCAAACTATGAACAGTAC.

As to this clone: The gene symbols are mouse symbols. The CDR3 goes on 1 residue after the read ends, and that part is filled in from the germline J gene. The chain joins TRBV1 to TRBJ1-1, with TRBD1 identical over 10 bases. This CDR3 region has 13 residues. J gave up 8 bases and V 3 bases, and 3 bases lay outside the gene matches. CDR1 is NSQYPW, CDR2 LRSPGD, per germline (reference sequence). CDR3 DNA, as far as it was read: TGCACCTGCAGTGCTCCGGGACAGGGGGAAGTCTTC. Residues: CTCSAPGQGEVF. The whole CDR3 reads CTCSAPGQGEVFF.

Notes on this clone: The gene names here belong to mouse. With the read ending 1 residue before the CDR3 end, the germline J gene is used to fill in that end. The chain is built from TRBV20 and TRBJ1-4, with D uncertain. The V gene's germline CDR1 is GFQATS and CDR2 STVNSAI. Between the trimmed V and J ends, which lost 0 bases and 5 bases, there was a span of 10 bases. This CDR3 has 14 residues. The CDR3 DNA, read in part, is TGTGGTGCTAGGGATCGAACAACAAACGAAAGATTATTT. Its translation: CGARDRTTNERLF. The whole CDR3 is CGARDRTTNERLFF.

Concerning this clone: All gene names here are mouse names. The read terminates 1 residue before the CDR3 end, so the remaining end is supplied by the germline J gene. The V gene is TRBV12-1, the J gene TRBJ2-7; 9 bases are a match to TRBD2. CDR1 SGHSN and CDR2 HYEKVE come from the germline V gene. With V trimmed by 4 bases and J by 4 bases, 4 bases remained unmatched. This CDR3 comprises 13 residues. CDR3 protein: CASSLLGGYEQYF. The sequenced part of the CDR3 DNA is TGTGCCAGCTCCCTACTGGGGGGTTATGAACAGTAC.

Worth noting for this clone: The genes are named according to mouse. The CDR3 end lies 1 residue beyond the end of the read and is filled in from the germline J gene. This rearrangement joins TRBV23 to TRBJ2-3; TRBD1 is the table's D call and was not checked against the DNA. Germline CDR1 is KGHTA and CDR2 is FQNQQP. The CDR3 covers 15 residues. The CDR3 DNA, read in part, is TGCTCCAGCAGTCAAGGCAGGGGGCTTGCAGAAACGCTGTAT. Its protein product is CSSSQGRGLAETLY. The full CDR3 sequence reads CSSSQGRGLAETLYF.

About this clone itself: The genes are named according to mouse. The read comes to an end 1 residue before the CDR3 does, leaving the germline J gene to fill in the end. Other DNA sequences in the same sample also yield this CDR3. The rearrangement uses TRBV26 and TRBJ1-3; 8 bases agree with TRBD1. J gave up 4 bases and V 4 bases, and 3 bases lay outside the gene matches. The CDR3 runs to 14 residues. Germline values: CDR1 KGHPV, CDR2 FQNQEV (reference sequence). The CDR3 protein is CASSRTGWGNTLYF. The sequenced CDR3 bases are TGTGCCAGCAGTCGGACAGGGTGGGGAAATACGCTCTAT. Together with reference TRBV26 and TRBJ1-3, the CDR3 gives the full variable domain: NSKVIQTPRYLVKGQGQKAKMRCIPEKGHPVVFWYQQNKNNEFKFLINFQNQEVLQQIDMTEKRFSAECPSNSPCSLEIQSSEAGDSALYLCASSRTGWGNTLYFGEGSRLIVV.

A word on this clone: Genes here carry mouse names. The covered CDR3 bases are TGCACCTGCAGTGCGCGGGACAGGGGGGATGAACAGTAC. Amino acid sequence: CTCSARDRGDEQY. From start to end, the CDR3 is CTCSARDRGDEQYF. The chain carries TRBV1 and TRBJ2-7; 11 bases are a match to TRBD1. From the germline J gene comes the end of the CDR3, since the read stops 1 residue before it. Germline CDR1 reads NSQYPW; CDR2 reads LRSPGD (reference sequence). The CDR3 has 14 residues. Trimming cost V 3 bases and J 5 bases; bases outside gene matches: 3.

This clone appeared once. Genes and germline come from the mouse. Here the CDR3 reads CASRRQGTNERLFF. The sequenced CDR3 bases are TGTGCCAGCAGAAGACAGGGGACCAACGAAAGATTATTT. The gene calls are TRBV14 and TRBJ1-4, with 8 bases identical to TRBD1. The CDR3 goes on 1 residue after the read ends, and that part is filled in from the germline J gene. V lost 5 bases and J lost 3; bases outside the gene matches: 3. From germline, CDR1 is SGHDT and CDR2 FRDEAV. The CDR3 is 14 amino acids.

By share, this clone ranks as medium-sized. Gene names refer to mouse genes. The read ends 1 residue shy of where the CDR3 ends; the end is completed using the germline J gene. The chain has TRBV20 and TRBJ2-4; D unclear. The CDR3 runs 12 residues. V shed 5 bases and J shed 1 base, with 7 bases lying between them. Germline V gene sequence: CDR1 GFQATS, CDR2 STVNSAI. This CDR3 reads CGAGRGQNTLYF. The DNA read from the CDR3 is TGTGGTGCTGGACGCGGTCAAAACACCTTGTAC.

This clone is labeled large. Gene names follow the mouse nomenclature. Incomplete CDR3 DNA: TGTGCCAGCTCTCTCGAACGGGGGGGCCTTCAAAACACCTTGTAC. Amino acid sequence: CASSLERGGLQNTLY. The full CDR3 sequence reads CASSLERGGLQNTLYF. The J gene is TRBJ2-4, the V gene TRBV12-2; the match to TRBD2 covers 8 bases. Read data end 1 residue before the CDR3 end; the end is taken from the germline J gene. Looked up from germline, CDR1 is SGHLS and CDR2 is HYDKME. The V gene end was trimmed by 0 bases and the J gene end by 2 bases; junction bases not matched to a gene: 6. The length of the CDR3 is 16 residues.

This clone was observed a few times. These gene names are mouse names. The CDR3 spells CASSSRDREQYF. The covered CDR3 bases are TGTGCCAGCAGCTCCCGGGACAGGGAACAGTAC. This sequence joins TRBV3 and TRBJ2-7; 8 nucleotides line up with TRBD1. The read falls 1 residue short of the CDR3 end, and the missing part is taken from the germline J gene. The CDR3 runs to 12 residues. V lost 4 bases to trimming and J lost 7 bases; unmatched junction nucleotides: 3. Germline loops: CDR1 SNHLY, CDR2 FYNGKV (reference sequence).

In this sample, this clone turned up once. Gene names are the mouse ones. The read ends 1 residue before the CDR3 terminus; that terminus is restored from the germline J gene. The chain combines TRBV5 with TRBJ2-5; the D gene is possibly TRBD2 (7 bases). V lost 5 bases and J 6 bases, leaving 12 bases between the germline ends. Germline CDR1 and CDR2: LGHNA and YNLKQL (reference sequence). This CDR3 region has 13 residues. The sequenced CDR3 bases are TGTGCCAGCAGCACCGGGGGGCTGGACACCCAGTAC. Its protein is CASSTGGLDTQY. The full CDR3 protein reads CASSTGGLDTQYF.

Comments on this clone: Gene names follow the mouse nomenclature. Partial CDR3 DNA: TGTGCCAGCGTGGGGGGGTATGAACAGTAC. Its translation: CASVGGYEQY. The whole CDR3 protein reads CASVGGYEQYF. This rearrangement joins TRBV22 to TRBJ2-7; whether TRBD2, the table's D call, matches the DNA was not checked. The read ends 1 residue early relative to the CDR3; the germline J gene fills the gap. TRBV22 represents a pseudogene. The CDR3 extends over 11 amino acids.

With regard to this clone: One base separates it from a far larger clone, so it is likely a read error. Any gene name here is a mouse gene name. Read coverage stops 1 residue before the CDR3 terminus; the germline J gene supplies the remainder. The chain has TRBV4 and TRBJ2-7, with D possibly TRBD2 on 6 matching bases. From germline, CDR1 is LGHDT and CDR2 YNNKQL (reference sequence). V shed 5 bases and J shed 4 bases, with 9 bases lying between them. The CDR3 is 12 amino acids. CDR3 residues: CASSRDLYEQYF. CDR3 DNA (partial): TGTGCCAGCAGCCGGGACTTGTATGAACAGTAC.

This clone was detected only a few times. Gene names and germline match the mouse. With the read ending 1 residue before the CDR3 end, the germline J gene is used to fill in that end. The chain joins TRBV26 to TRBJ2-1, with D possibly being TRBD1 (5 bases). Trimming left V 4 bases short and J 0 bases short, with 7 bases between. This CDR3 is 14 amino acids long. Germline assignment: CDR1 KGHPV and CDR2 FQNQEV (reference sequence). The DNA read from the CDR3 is TGTGCCAGCAGTCCTCAGGGTAACTATGCTGAGCAGTTC. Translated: CASSPQGNYAEQF. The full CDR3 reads CASSPQGNYAEQFF.

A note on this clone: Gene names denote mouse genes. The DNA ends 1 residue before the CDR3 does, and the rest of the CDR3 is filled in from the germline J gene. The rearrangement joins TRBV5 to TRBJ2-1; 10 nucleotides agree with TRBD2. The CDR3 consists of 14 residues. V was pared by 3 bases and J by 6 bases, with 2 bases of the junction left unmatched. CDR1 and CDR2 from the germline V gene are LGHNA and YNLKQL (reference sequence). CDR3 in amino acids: CASSQDWGLAEQFF. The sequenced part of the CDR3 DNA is TGTGCCAGCAGCCAGGACTGGGGGCTTGCTGAGCAGTTC.

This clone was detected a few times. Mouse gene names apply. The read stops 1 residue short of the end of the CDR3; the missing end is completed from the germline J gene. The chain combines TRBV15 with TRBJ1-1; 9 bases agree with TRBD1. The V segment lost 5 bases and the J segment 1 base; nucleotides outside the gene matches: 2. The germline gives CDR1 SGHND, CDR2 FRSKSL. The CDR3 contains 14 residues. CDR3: CASSPTGGNTEVFF. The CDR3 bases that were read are TGTGCCAGCAGTCCGACAGGGGGGAACACAGAAGTCTTC.

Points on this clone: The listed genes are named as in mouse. The covered CDR3 bases are TGTGCCAGCGGTGATGACAGGGCCACCAACCAGGCTCCGCTT. This gives the protein CASGDDRATNQAPL. The whole CDR3 reads CASGDDRATNQAPLF. The J gene is TRBJ1-5, the V gene TRBV13-2, with D possibly being TRBD1 (6 bases). The CDR3 end is not reached by the read, which stops 1 residue before it; the germline J gene fills it in. This CDR3 is 15 amino acids long. Trimming cost V 0 bases and J 3 bases, with 10 bases left between them. Germline loops: CDR1 NNHNN, CDR2 SYGAGS (reference sequence).

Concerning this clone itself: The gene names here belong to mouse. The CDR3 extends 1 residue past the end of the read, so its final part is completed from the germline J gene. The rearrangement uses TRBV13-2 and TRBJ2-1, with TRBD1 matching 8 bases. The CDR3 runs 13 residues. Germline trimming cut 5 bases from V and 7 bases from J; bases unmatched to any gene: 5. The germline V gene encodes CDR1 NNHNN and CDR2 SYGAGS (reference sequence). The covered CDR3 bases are TGTGCCAGCGGAGACAGGGGAAGCGCTGAGCAGTTC. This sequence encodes CASGDRGSAEQF. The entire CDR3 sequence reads CASGDRGSAEQFF.

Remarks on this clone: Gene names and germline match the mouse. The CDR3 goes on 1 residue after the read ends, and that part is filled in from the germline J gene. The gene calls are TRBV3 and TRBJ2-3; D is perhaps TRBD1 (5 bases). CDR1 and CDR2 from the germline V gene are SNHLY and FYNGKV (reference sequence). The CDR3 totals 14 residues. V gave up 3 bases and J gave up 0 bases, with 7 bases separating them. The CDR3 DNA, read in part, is TGTGCCAGCAGCTTGACAGTTAGTGCAGAAACGCTGTAT. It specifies CASSLTVSAETLY. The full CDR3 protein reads CASSLTVSAETLYF.

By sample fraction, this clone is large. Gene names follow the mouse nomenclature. The CDR3 sequence: CASSPDWGGYEQYF. The DNA read from the CDR3 is TGTGCAAGCAGCCCTGACTGGGGGGGCTATGAACAGTAC. The chain has TRBV16 and TRBJ2-7; 11 nucleotides match TRBD2. The read stops 1 residue short of the end of the CDR3; the missing end is completed from the germline J gene. Looked up from germline, CDR1 is SGHSA and CDR2 is FRNQAP. This CDR3 is built from 14 residues. Trimming at V came to 5 bases and at J to 3 bases, leaving 3 bases not matched to a gene. Combining the CDR3 with reference TRBV16 and TRBJ2-7 gives the whole variable domain NAGVIQTPRHKVTGKGQEATLWCEPISGHSAVFWYRQTIVQGLEFLTYFRNQAPIDDSGMPKERFSAQMPNQSHSTLKIQSTQPQDSAVYLCASSPDWGGYEQYFGPGTRLTVL.

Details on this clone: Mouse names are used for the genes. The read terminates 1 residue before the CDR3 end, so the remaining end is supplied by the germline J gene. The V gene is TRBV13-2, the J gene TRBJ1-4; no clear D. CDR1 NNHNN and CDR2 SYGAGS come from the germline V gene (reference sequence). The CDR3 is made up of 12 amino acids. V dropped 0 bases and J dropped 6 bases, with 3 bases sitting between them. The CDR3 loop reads CASGDGDERLFF. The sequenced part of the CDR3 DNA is TGTGCCAGCGGTGATGGGGACGAAAGATTATTT.

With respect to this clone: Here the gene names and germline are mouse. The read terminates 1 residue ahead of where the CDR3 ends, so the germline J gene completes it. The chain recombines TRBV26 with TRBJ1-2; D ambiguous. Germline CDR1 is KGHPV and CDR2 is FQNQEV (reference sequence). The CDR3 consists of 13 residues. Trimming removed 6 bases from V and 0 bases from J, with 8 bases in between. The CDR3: CASRLTTNSDYTF. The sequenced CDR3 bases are TGTGCCAGCAGGCTGACAACAAACTCCGACTACACC.